This T cell receptor beta chain was observed in a study of blood T cell repertoires in COVID-19. Study-wide background: Donors in the United States, Italy and Spain gave samples during acute or convalescent COVID-19. PBMCs, B-cell-depleted T cells, or T cells were the source of the cDNA or gDNA that made up the material.

This CDR3 has 15 amino acids. The germline V and J ends were trimmed by 6 bases and 6 bases, with 17 bases remaining between them. Germline V gene data show CDR1 as MDHEN and CDR2 as SYDVKM. This clone was picked up a small number of times. Across under 25 US areas, participants ranged in age from about 18 to 90 years. Membership in each cohort depended on participant-reported clinical history. Sequenced by immunoSEQ multiplex PCR; TCRdb stores in-frame clones only, minus some. The sample has around 250,000 clones, around 88% seen once. V usage is TRBV28 and J usage is TRBJ2-2; possible D gene TRBD2, 5 bases. Material: PBMCs or T cells enriched from blood (not recorded which). The sequence came from a middle-aged woman with acute COVID-19. CDR3 protein: CASSRGEDYAGELFF. Written as DNA, the CDR3 is TGTGCCAGCAGCCGGGGTGAGGATTACGCCGGGGAGCTGTTTTTT.